This T cell receptor (beta chain) emerged from a study of shared clonotypes between healthy human individuals (dated by TCRdb to the early 2020s). For context, the study as a whole: A couple of women and a few men aged 18 to 49 years were included in the cohort. For each donor, CD4 naive and CD4 memory were each run on three plates, CD8 naive on two plates, and CD8 memory on one plate. To estimate repertoire size and how much clonotype sharing occurs between individuals, the study deeply sequenced the blood TCR repertoires of about five healthy adults. Libraries were prepared and TCR repertoires were sequenced by different laboratories using diverse techniques, in order to increase sequencing depth and limit assay-specific biases. Between about 0.8 and 9 billion PBMCs per donor were obtained by leukapheresis.

The table lists this clone with a count of one. Its binding antigen is unknown. Base-call qualities are not available, and no considerably larger clone is one nucleotide away. Healthy HIV-negative adults with no recently reported acute infections or vaccinations were included as donors. Every donor was a Caucasian adult living in Nashville, Tennessee, USA. CD4+ T cells were enriched by magnetic negative selection; naive cells were then positively selected on CD45RA, and the negative fraction formed the memory subset. After blood collection by leukapheresis, PBMCs were isolated using Ficoll-Histopaque density gradient centrifugation and then cryopreserved in the vapor phase of liquid nitrogen. Purity and quantity of every magnetically sorted T cell population were checked by analytical flow cytometry. Each sorted fraction had its genomic DNA isolated and then quantified by UV absorbance on a Nanodrop 2000c.

Using the deep immunoSEQ assay, TCR CDR3 regions were amplified from genomic DNA by multiplex PCR. Genomic DNA extracted from each cell subset was distributed evenly over all wells of several immunoSEQ 96-well plates, and each plate served as one replicate. For sorted subsets, roughly 0.2 ug genomic DNA, equal to approximately 30,000 T cell genomes, was loaded into each replicate PCR. The purified libraries were quantified using a Qubit 3.0 fluorometer, sized with a Bioanalyzer 2100, and then quantified again using the KAPA Library Quantification kit. A separate single-read 150-cycle Illumina NextSeq 550 flow cell was used to sequence each immunoSEQ 96-well plate. Per the original workflow: Because the immunoSEQ output held only junctional sequences and lacked quality scores, the filtering could not match the filtering applied to full-length reads. Sequences were annotated with PyIR, a Python wrapper for IgBLAST v1.9, using IMGT germline references to assign V/J genes and CDR3. Reads were removed for weak V/J assignments (E-value above 1e-6), missing CDR3, stop codons, out-of-frame junctions, or ambiguous translated residues. V3J clonotypes were defined as sequences sharing the same inferred V gene, J gene, and CDR3 amino acid sequence. Percentage overlap between repertoires was computed as shared unique clonotypes divided by the size of the smaller repertoire. RTK rarefaction, the Chao1 estimator, and Recon v2.1 estimates of unobserved clonotypes were used to assess repertoire richness. Generation probabilities were computed with OLGA for all TCRbeta clonotypes obtained by the gDNA method from a handful of donors. Drawn from immuneACCESS, this table holds only the in-frame rearrangements with V and J called that TCRdb kept. Clones are partly lost; checked studies trace under half to an unresolved V gene and leave the rest unexplained. That table supplies the V and J calls and clone size; D and trimming were determined from the DNA. This sample holds about 1 million clones; roughly 80% were observed only once. The ten largest clones represent 1.4% of the sample.

The CDR3 sequence holds 16 residues, the cysteine and phenylalanine included. Only the CDR3 part of the read is kept: 48 bases, read in frame from the first base. Trimming accounts for 6 bases at V and 0 bases at J, while the number of junction bases matched to no gene is 7. From a lookup of the germline V gene, CDR1 and CDR2 are SGHVS and FNYEAQ. Overall results and qualifications from the work: Across a handful of donors, 4.5% to 6.5% of naive CD4, 3.5% of naive CD8, 2% to 2.5% of memory CD4, and 0.4% to 0.45% of memory CD8 clonotypes were shared. Naive subsets generally had larger estimated clonotype richness than memory subsets did. Pairwise subsampling led to the expectation that sequencing depth would affect the degree of clonotype sharing among donors. Rarefaction of sorted-subset datasets indicated incomplete sequencing despite the large sequencing depth. Clonotypes shared by all four sorted-subset donors showed higher generation probabilities than non-shared clonotypes. Because the study included a small number of donors, the genetic and exposure-history diversity represented was limited. Only blood was sampled, and tissue TCR repertoires likely differ from those in blood.

The TCR originated in a man aged 18-30 years in good health. The chain joins TRBV7-6 to TRBJ2-3; the junction holds 9 bases that match TRBD2. Material for sequencing was memory CD4+ T cells sorted from blood. This specimen's cell subset or site label, interpreted: CD45RA-negative fraction. The sequence in DNA is TGTGCCAGCAGGAAATTAGCGGGGGTTAGCACAGATACGCAGTATTTT. Its coded protein is CASRKLAGVSTDTQYF.